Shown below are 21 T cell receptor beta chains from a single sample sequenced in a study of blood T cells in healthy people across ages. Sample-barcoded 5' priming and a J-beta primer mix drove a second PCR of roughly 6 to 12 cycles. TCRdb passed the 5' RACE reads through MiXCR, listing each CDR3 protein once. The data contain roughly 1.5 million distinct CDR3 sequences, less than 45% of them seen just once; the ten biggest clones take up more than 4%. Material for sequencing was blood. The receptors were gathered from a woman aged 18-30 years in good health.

CDR3 coding DNA: TGTGCCAGCAGCTTAGGCTGGGCGGGGGGCCAAGGCTCCTACAATGAGCAGTTCTTC. Protein product: CASSLGWAGGQGSYNEQFF. The chain couples TRBV7-9 to TRBJ2-1; TRBD2 agrees at 8 bases. CDR3 size: 19 residues. Germline values: CDR1 SEHNR, CDR2 FQNEAQ (reference sequence). V shed 1 base and J 0 bases; nucleotides not matched to a gene: 11.

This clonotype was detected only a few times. The CDR3 loop reads CASSECTGFHEQFF. CDR3 sequence (DNA): TGTGCCAGCAGTGAATGTACAGGGTTCCATGAGCAGTTCTTC. This chain joins TRBV25-1 and TRBJ2-1; D is perhaps TRBD1 (6 bases). The CDR3 sequence is 14 residues long. Germline V gives CDR1 MGHDK, CDR2 SYGVNS. V lost 1 base to trimming and J lost 8 bases, with 12 bases between them. Using reference TRBV25-1 and TRBJ2-1 for the parts outside the CDR3, the full variable domain is EADIYQTPRYLVIGTGKKITLECSQTMGHDKMYWYQQDPGMELHLIHYSYGVNSTEKGDLSSESTVSRIRTEHFPLTLESARPSHTSQYLCASSECTGFHEQFFGPGTRLTVL.

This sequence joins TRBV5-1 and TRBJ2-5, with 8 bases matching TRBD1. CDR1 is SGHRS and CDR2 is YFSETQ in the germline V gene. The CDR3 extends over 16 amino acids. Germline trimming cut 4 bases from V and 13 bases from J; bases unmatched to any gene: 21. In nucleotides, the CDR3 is TGCGCCAGCAGCACCTCTCCCGGGACAGGTCATTACGAGCGGTACTTC. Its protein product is CASSTSPGTGHYERYF.

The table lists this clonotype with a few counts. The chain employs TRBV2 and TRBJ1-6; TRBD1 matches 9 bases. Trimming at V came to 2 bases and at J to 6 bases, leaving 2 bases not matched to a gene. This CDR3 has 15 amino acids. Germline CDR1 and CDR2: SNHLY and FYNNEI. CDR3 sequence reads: CASSETTGGNSPLHF. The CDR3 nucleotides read TGTGCCAGCAGTGAAACGACAGGGGGTAATTCACCCCTCCACTTT. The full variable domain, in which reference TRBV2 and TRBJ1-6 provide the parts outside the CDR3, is EPEVTQTPSHQVTQMGQEVILRCVPISNHLYFYWYRQILGQKVEFLVSFYNNEISEKSEIFDDQFSVERPDGSNFTLKIRSTKLEDSAMYFCASSETTGGNSPLHFGNGTRLTVT.

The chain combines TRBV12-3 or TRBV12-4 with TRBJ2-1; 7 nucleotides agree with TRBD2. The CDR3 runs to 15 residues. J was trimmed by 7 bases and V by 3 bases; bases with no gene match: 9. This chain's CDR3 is CASSLTSGTHNEQFF. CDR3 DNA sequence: TGTGCCAGCAGTTTGACCAGCGGGACCCATAATGAGCAGTTCTTC.

Here the CDR3 reads CASSQNQGGLGEQFF. CDR3 DNA sequence: TGCGCCAGCAGTCAAAATCAGGGTGGATTGGGTGAGCAGTTCTTC. The V gene is TRBV5-1, the J gene TRBJ2-1, with D possibly being TRBD1 (5 bases). V lost 5 bases to trimming and J lost 9 bases, with 21 bases between them. Germline loops: CDR1 SGHRS, CDR2 YFSETQ. This CDR3 spans 15 amino acids.

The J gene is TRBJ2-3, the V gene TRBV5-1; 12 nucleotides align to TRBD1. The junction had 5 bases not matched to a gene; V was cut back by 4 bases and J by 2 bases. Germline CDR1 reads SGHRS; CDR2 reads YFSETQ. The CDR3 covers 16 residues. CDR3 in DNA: TGCGCCAGCAGCCGGGGACAGGGGGCTAACACAGATACGCAGTATTTT. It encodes CASSRGQGANTDTQYF.

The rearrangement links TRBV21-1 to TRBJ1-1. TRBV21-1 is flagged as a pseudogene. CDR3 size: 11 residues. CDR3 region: CAGRPSHEAFF. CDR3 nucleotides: TGTGCCGGCAGACCGAGCCATGAAGCTTTCTTT.

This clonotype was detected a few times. In DNA form, the CDR3 reads TGTGCCAGCAGTATACCGACTAGCGGCGCCTACAATGAGCAGTACTTC. As protein: CASSIPTSGAYNEQYF. J is TRBJ2-5 and V is TRBV28, with 9 bases lining up with TRBD2. Germline trimming cut 5 bases from V and 11 bases from J; bases unmatched to any gene: 18. CDR3 size: 16 residues. Germline V gives CDR1 MDHEN, CDR2 SYDVKM.

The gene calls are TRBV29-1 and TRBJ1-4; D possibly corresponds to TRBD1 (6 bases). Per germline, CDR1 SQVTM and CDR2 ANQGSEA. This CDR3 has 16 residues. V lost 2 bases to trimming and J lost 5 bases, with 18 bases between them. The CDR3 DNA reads TGCAGCGTTGAATCAGGGGAGGCGGGGGAAAATGAAAAACTGTTTTTT. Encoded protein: CSVESGEAGENEKLFF.

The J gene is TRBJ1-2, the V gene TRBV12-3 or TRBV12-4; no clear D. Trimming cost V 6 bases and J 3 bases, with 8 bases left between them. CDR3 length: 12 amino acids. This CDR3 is CASRFGHYGYTF. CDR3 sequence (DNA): TGTGCCAGCAGGTTCGGCCACTATGGCTACACCTTC.

For the CDR3, the DNA is TGTGCCAGCAGTCTGGCAGGGGGCATGTCCCAGCAGCCCCAGCATTTT. It encodes CASSLAGGMSQQPQHF. The chain links TRBV2 to TRBJ1-5; 8 bases map to TRBD1. In germline, CDR1 is SNHLY, CDR2 FYNNEI. V shed 5 bases, J shed 7 bases, and the junction held 13 bases outside the gene matches. The CDR3 has 16 amino acids.

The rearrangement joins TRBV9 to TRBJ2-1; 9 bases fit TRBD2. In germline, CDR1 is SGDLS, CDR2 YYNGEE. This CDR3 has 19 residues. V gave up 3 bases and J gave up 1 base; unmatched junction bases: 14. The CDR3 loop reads CASSGQGTSGWGSYNEQFF. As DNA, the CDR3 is TGTGCCAGCAGCGGGCAGGGTACTAGCGGGTGGGGATCCTACAATGAGCAGTTCTTC.

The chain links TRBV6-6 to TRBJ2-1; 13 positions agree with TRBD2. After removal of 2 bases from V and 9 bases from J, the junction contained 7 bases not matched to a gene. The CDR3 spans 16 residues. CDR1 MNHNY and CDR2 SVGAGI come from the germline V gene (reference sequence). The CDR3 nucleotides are TGTGCCAGCAGTTACGGACTAGCGGGAGTCGGGGGTGAGCAGTTCTTC. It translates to CASSYGLAGVGGEQFF.

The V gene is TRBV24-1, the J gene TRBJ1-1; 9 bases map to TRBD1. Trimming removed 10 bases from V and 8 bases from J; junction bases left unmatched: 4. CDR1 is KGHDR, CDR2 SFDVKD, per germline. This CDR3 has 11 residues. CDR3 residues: CATRQGGEAFF. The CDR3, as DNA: TGTGCCACACGACAGGGGGGGGAAGCTTTCTTT.

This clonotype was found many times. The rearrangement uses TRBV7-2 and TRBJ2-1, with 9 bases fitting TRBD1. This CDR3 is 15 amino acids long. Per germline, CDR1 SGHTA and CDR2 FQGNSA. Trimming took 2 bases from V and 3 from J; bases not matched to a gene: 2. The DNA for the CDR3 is TGTGCCAGCAGCTTACGGACAGGGGTCTACAATGAGCAGTTCTTC. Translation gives CASSLRTGVYNEQFF. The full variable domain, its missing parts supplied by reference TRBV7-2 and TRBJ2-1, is GAGVSQSPSNKVTEKGKDVELRCDPISGHTALYWYRQSLGQGLEFLIYFQGNSAPDKSGLPSDRFSAERTGGSVSTLTIQRTQQEDSAVYLCASSLRTGVYNEQFFGPGTRLTVL.

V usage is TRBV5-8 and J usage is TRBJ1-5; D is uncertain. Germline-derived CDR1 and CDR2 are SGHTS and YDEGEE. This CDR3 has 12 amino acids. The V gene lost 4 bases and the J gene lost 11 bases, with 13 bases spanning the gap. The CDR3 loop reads CASSPEGRAQHF. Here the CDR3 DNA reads TGTGCCAGCAGCCCCGAAGGAAGGGCCCAGCATTTT.

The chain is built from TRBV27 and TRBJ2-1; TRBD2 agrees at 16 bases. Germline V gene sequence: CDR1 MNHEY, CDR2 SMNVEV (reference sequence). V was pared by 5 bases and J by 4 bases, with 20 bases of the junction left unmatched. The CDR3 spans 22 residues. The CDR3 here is CASSLVPPGLAGGPFPYNEQFF. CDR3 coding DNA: TGTGCCAGCAGTCTAGTTCCTCCGGGACTAGCGGGAGGGCCTTTCCCTTACAATGAGCAGTTCTTC.

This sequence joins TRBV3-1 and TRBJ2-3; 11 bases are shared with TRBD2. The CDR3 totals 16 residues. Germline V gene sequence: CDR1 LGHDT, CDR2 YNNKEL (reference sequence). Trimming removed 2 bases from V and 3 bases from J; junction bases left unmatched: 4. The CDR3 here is CASSQYLAGGTDTQYF. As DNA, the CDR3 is TGTGCCAGCAGCCAATACCTAGCGGGGGGTACAGATACGCAGTATTTT.

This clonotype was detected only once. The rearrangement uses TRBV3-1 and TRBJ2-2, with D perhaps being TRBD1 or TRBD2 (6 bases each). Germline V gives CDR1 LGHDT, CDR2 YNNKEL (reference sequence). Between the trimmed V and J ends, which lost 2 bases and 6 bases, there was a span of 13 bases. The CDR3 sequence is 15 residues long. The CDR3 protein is CASSQRGELAGELFF. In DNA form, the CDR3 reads TGTGCCAGCAGCCAAAGGGGGGAGCTAGCCGGGGAGCTGTTTTTT.

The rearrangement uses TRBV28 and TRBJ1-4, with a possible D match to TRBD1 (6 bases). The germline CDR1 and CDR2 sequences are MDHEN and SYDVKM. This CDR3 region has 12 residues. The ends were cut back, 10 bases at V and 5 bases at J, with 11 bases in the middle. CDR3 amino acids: CATEGGNEKLFF. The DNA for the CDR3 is TGTGCCACGGAGGGGGGAAATGAAAAACTGTTTTTT.